The source of this T cell receptor beta chain is a study of radiation and T cells in renal cell carcinoma. Treatment specified: treatment-naive control, cytoreductive nephrectomy. Controls were unirradiated tumors from treatment-naive cytoreductive nephrectomy patients. With regard to this clone: Its antigen is not known.

Only in-frame clones appear in the TCRdb table, and some are missing; sequencing was by immunoSEQ multiplex PCR. Altogether more than 9,500 clones are present, less than 75% being singletons, with the ten largest covering roughly 19%. CDR3 length: 13 amino acids. CDR1 is SGHTA, CDR2 FQGNSA, per germline. V lost 3 bases and J 4 bases, leaving 9 bases between the germline ends. The study's findings and limits: Top 100 clonotypes averaged about 50% in irradiated versus roughly 43% in nephrectomy-only tumors. Compared with controls, irradiated tumors had more, larger dominant CDR3 motifs.

The source material was tumor tissue, sampled from a patient whose treatment was nephrectomy without radiotherapy. The sequence was collected from a woman older than 75 with renal cell carcinoma. V is TRBV7-2 and J is TRBJ2-5; D remains ambiguous. This chain's CDR3 is CASSFTRPETQYF. CDR3 bases: TGTGCCAGCAGCTTCACCCGGCCAGAGACCCAGTACTTC.